The sequence of this T cell receptor beta chain was determined in a study of blood T cell repertoires in COVID-19. Study context: Samples representing acute and convalescent COVID-19 were sourced from the United States, Italy and Spain. Sources were T cells, B-cell-depleted T cells, or PBMCs; the material itself was cDNA or gDNA.

In the source study's methods: Scientists estimated how many nucleated cells there were by amplifying reference gene primers. Only in-frame clones appear in the TCRdb table, and some are missing; sequencing was by immunoSEQ multiplex PCR. The DNA gave D and trimming, while V, J and clone size come from that table. The table shows 150,000 or so clones, with roughly 85% occurring only once. Germline V gene data show CDR1 as ENHRY and CDR2 as SYGVKD. This CDR3 has 14 amino acids. Trimming took 11 bases from V and 0 from J, leaving 16 bases between them. The sequence came from a human donor in a cohort sampled during active COVID-19. V usage is TRBV10-3 and J usage is TRBJ1-2, with a possible D match to TRBD1 (5 bases). The sequencing sample was made of peripheral blood. The CDR3 loop reads CAASPGGANYGYTF. DNA for the CDR3: TGTGCCGCATCCCCCGGGGGGGCTAACTATGGCTACACCTTC.